This T cell receptor (beta chain) was sequenced in a study of molecular identifiers for immune sequencing clone quantification. V lost 5 bases, J lost 6 bases, and 10 bases stayed unmatched. Germline assignment: CDR1 SEHNR and CDR2 FQNEAQ (reference sequence). The CDR3 sequence is 16 residues long. One entry per CDR3 protein results from TCRdb running MiXCR on the PCR reads. The data contain over 50,000 distinct CDR3 sequences, just over 35% of them seen just once; the ten biggest clones take up 3.8%. The chain uses TRBV7-9 and TRBJ2-2; 9 bases are shared with TRBD2. The specimen was naive CD8+ T cells from blood, with Jurkat cell RNA spiked in. As to subset: FACS-sorted CD8+CD4-CCR7+CD45RA+ naive T cells. This TCR came from a human donor in good health. Some libraries in this study had Jurkat cell RNA spiked in. CDR3 amino acids: CASSPMVAGGAGELFF. The CDR3 DNA follows: TGTGCCAGCAGCCCGATGGTCGCGGGAGGGGCCGGGGAGCTGTTTTTT.